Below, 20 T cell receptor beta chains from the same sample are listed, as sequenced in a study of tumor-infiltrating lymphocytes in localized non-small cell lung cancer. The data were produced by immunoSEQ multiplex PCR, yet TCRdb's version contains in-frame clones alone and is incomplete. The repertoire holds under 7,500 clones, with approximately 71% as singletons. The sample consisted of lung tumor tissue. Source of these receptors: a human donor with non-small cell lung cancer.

CDR3 loop: CASSLGVSGEETQYF. The CDR3 DNA reads as TGTGCCAGCAGCTTAGGGGTTAGCGGTGAAGAGACCCAGTACTTC. The rearrangement links TRBV7-9 to TRBJ2-5, with D possibly TRBD2 on 6 matching bases. This CDR3 comprises 15 residues. CDR1 and CDR2 from the germline V gene are SEHNR and FQNEAQ (reference sequence). V was trimmed by 1 base and J by 3 bases, leaving 12 bases between them.

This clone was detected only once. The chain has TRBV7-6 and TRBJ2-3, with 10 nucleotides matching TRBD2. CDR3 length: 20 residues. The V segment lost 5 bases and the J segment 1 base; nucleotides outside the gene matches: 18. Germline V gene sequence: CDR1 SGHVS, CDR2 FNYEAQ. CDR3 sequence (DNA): TGTGCCAGCAGCGCGCCTAGCGGGGGCGCCCGGGCTCTTGGCACAGATACGCAGTATTTT. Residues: CASSAPSGGARALGTDTQYF.

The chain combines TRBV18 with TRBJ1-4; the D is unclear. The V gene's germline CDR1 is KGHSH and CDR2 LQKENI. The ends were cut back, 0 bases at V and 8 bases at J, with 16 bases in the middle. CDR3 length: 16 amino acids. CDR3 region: CASSPPRGGFGEKLFF. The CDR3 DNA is TGTGCCAGCTCACCACCCCGAGGAGGGTTCGGAGAAAAACTGTTTTTT.

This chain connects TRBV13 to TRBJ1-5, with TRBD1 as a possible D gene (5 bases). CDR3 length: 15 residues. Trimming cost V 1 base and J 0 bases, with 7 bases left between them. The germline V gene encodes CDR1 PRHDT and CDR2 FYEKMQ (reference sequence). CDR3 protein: CASSLAGDSNQPQHF. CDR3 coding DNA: TGTGCCAGCAGCTTAGCGGGGGATAGCAATCAGCCCCAGCATTTT.

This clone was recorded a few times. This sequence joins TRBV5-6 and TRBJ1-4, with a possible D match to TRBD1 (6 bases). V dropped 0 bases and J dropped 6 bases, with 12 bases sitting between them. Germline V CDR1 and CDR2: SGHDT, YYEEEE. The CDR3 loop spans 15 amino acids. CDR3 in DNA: TGTGCCAGCAGCTTGGAAGCGGGGGCCGATGAAAAACTGTTTTTT. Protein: CASSLEAGADEKLFF.

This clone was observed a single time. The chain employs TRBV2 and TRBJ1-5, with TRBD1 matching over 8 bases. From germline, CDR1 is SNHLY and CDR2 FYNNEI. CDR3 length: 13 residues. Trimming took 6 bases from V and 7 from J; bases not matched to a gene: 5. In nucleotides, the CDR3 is TGTGCCAGCAGGTTGGACAGGGCCCAGCCCCAGCATTTT. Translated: CASRLDRAQPQHF.

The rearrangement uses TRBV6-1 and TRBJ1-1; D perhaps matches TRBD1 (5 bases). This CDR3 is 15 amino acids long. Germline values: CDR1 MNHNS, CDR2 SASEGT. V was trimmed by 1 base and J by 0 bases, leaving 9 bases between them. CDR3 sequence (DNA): TGTGCCAGCAGTGAAGGGACATTCCTGAACACTGAAGCTTTCTTT. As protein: CASSEGTFLNTEAFF.

The CDR3 sequence: CASSPYPRGANVLTF. CDR3 in DNA: TGTGCCAGCAGCCCCTATCCGAGGGGGGCCAACGTCCTGACTTTC. This sequence joins TRBV7-2 and TRBJ2-6, with D uncertain. Trimming pared 5 bases from V and 4 bases from J, leaving 12 bases between. The V gene's germline CDR1 is SGHTA and CDR2 FQGNSA. CDR3 length equals 15 residues.

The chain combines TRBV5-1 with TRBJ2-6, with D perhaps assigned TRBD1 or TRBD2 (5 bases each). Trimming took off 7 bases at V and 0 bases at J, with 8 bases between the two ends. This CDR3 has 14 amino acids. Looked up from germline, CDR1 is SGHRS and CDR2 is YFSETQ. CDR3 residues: CASGDGSGANVLTF. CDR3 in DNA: TGCGCCAGCGGGGACGGCTCTGGGGCCAACGTCCTGACTTTC.

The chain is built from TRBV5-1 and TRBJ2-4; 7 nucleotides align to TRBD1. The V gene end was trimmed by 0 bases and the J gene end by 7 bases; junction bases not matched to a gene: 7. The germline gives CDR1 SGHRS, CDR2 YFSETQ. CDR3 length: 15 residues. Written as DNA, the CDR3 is TGCGCCAGCAGCTTGGGGACAGGACCCCTTAACATTCAGTACTTC. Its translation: CASSLGTGPLNIQYF.

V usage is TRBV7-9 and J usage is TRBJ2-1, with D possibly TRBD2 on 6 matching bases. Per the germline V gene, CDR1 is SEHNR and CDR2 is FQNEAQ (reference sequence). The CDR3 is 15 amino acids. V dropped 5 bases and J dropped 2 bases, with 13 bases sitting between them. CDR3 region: CASSVRGSPYNEQFF. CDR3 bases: TGTGCCAGCAGCGTTCGGGGGTCCCCCTACAATGAGCAGTTCTTC. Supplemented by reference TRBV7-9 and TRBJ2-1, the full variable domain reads DTGVSQNPRHKITKRGQNVTFRCDPISEHNRLYWYRQTLGQGPEFLTYFQNEAQLEKSRLLSDRFSAERPKGSFSTLEIQRTEQGDSAMYLCASSVRGSPYNEQFFGPGTRLTVL.

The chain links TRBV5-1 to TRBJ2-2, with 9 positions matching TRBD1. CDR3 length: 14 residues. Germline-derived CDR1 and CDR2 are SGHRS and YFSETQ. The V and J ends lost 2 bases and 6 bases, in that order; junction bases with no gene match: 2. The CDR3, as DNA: TGCGCCAGCAGCTTACAGGGGGCGCCCGGGGAGCTGTTTTTT. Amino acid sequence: CASSLQGAPGELFF.

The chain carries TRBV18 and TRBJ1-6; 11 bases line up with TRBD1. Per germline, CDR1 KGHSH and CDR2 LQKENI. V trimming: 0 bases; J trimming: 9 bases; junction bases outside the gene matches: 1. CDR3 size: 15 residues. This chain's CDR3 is CASSPPDRGLSPLHF. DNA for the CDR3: TGTGCCAGCTCACCACCGGACAGGGGGCTTTCACCCCTCCACTTT.

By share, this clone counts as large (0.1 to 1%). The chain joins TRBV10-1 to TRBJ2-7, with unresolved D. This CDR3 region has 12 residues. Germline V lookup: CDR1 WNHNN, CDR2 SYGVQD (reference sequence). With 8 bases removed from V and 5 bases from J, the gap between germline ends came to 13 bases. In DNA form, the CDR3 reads TGCGCCAGCGTGCGGATCGGCCACGAGCAGTACGTC. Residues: CASVRIGHEQYV.

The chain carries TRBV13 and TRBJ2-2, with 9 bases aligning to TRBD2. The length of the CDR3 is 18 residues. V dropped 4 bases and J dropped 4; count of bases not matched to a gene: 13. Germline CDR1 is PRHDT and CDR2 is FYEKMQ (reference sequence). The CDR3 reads CASSSSSGTAMGTGELFF. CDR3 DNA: TGTGCCAGCAGCTCTTCTAGCGGGACGGCGATGGGCACCGGGGAGCTGTTTTTT.

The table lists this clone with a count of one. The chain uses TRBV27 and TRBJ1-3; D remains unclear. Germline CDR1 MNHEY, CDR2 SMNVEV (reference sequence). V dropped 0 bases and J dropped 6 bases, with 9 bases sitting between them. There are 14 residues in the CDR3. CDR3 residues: CASSLSGSPNTIYF. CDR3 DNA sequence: TGTGCCAGCAGTTTATCCGGTTCGCCAAACACCATATATTTT.

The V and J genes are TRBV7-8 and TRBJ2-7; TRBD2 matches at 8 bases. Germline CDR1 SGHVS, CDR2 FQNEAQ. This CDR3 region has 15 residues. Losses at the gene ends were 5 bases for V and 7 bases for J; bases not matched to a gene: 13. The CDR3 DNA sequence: TGTGCCAGCAGCATTACTAGCGGCCCCGGCAAGGAGCAGTACTTC. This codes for CASSITSGPGKEQYF.

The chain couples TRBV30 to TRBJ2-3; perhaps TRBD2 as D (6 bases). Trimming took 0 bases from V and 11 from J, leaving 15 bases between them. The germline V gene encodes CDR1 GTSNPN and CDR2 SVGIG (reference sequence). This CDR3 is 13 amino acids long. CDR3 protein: CAWSVVGGGMQYF. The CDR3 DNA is TGTGCCTGGAGTGTCGTGGGGGGAGGTATGCAGTATTTT.

CDR3 residues: CASSTNFRWDTQYF. Written as DNA, the CDR3 is TGTGCCAGCAGTACCAACTTCCGGTGGGATACGCAGTATTTT. The rearrangement links TRBV2 to TRBJ2-3; D gene uncertain. The germline V and J ends were trimmed by 5 bases and 6 bases, with 15 bases remaining between them. CDR1 is SNHLY and CDR2 is FYNNEI in the germline V gene. The CDR3 loop spans 14 amino acids. The full variable domain, its missing parts supplied by reference TRBV2 and TRBJ2-3, is EPEVTQTPSHQVTQMGQEVILRCVPISNHLYFYWYRQILGQKVEFLVSFYNNEISEKSEIFDDQFSVERPDGSNFTLKIRSTKLEDSAMYFCASSTNFRWDTQYFGPGTRLTVL.

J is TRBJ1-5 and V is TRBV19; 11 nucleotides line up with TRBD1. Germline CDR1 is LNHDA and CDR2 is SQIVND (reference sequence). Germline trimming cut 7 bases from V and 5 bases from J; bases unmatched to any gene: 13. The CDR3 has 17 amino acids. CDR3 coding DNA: TGTGCCAGTAATCAAGAGTTGGGACAGGGGGTCTATCAGCCCCAGCATTTT. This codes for CASNQELGQGVYQPQHF.